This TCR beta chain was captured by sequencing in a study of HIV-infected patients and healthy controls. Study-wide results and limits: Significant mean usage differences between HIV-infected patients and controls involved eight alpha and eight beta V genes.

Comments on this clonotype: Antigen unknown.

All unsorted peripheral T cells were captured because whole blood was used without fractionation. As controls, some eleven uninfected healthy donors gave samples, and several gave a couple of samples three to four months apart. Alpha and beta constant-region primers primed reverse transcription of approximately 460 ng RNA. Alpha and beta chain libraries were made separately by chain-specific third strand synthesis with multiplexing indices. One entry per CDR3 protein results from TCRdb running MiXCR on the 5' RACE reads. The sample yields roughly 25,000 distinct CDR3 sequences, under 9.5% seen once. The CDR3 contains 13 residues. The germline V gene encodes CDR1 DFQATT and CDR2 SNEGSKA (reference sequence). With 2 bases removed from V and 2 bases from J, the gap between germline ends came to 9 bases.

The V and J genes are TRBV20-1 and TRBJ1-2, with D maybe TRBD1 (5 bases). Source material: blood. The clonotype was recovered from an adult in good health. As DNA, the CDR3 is TGCAGTGCTAGACCGGACACAAACTATGGCTACACCTTC. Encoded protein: CSARPDTNYGYTF.